The sequence of this T cell receptor beta chain was determined in a study of T cell repertoires in ileal Crohn's disease. At the level of the study: TCRB immunosequencing input was roughly 530 nanograms of biopsy DNA per sample.

With 3 bases removed from V and 7 bases from J, the gap between germline ends came to 3 bases. The germline CDR1 and CDR2 sequences are SGHAT and FQNNGV. The CDR3 contains 11 residues. Indicated time point: inflamed ileum from the surgical specimen. Turning to this clone: Its antigen is still unknown.

Study-level findings and limits: Compared with non-smokers, active smokers at surgery showed more clonal expansions. Compared with CD4 T cells, sorted CD8 cells carried more expanded clones.

The table came from immunoSEQ multiplex PCR; TCRdb's copy has only in-frame clones and leaves some out. Here the sample spans some 6,600 clones, roughly four fifths being singletons. V gene TRBV11-2 combines with J gene TRBJ2-2; D unresolved. Sample: ileal tissue. The TCR sequence derives from an adult with Crohn's disease. CDR3 nucleotide sequence: TGTGCCAGCAGCTTTGGCGGGGAGCTGTTTTTT. Residues: CASSFGGELFF. The whole variable domain, remainder taken from reference TRBV11-2 and TRBJ2-2, is EAGVAQSPRYKIIEKRQSVAFWCNPISGHATLYWYQQILGQGPKLLIQFQNNGVVDDSQLPKDRFSAERLKGVDSTLKIQPAKLEDSAVYLCASSFGGELFFGEGSRLTVL.